What follows is one TCR beta chain and its context. What it binds is not known. These data belong to a study of CD8+ T cells in alopecia areata. Study background: Treated patients received oral tofacitinib, 5 to 10 mg twice daily.

CDR1 is SQVTM and CDR2 is ANQGSEA in the germline V gene. V lost 7 bases, J lost 0 bases, and 7 bases stayed unmatched. The CDR3 spans 14 residues. It was cDNA, reverse transcribed from extracted RNA, that served as the sequencing template. Produced via immunoSEQ multiplex PCR; TCRdb's table is partial and in-frame only. The table records around 65,000 clones, around 49% of them present only once. General study results and limits: Higher clonality than in normal scalp was seen in lesional scalp, especially alopecia totalis/universalis.

This specimen consisted of CD8+ T cells sorted from blood, obtained at week 0. The chain couples TRBV29-1 to TRBJ2-7; 9 bases are a match to TRBD2. The clonotype was recovered from a human donor with alopecia areata. DNA for the CDR3: TGCAGCGCTTGGACTAGCGCCAACTCCTACGAGCAGTACTTC. Amino acid sequence: CSAWTSANSYEQYF.